This T cell receptor beta chain was obtained from a study of T cells after posttransplantation cyclophosphamide. General study points: TRB clonality was highly associated with recipient CMV seropositivity and reactivation. Tissue-infiltrating T cells from skin or gut overlapped little with blood T cells.

The related graft donor's blood sample was taken on the day of bone marrow donation. Data came from immunoSEQ multiplex PCR; TCRdb stores just in-frame clones and leaves some out. The sample shows some 50,000 clones, none of them appearing just once. This clone showed up many times. The antigen is undetermined. The sample taken for sequencing was PBMCs. The clonotype comes from a man in his forties in good health, CMV-negative, and a related stem cell transplant donor.

The CDR3 reads CASSLSSRYEQYF. DNA of the CDR3: TGTGCCAGCAGTTTATCATCCCGGTACGAGCAGTACTTC. The rearrangement links TRBV27 to TRBJ2-7; D ambiguous. The CDR3 extends over 13 amino acids. Trimming pared 0 bases from V and 4 bases from J, leaving 7 bases between. The germline V gene encodes CDR1 MNHEY and CDR2 SMNVEV (reference sequence).